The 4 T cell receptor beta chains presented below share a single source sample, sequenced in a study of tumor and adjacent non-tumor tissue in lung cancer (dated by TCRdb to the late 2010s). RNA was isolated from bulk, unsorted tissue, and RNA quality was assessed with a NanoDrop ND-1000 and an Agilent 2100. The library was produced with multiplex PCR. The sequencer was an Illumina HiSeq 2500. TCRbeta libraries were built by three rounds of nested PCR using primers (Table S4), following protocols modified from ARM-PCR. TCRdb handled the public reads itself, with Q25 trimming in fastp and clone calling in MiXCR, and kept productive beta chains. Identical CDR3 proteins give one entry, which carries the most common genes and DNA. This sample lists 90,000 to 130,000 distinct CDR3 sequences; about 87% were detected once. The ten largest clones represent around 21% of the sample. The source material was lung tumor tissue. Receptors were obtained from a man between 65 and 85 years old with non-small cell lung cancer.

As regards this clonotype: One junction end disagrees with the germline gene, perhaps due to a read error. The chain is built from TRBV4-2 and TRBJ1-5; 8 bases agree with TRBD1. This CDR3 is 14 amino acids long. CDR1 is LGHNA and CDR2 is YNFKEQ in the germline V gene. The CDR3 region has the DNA TGCACCAGCTCCAGTAGGACAGGGAAAGAACCCCAGCATTTC. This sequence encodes CTSSSRTGKEPQHF.

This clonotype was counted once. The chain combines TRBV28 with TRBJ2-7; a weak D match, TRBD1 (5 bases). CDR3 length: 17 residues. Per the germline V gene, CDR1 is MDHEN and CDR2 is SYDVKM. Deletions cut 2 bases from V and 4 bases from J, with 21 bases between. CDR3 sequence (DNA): TGTGCCAGCAGTTTAAACAGAGAAGGGGCGCGTGCATACGAGCAGTACTTC. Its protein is CASSLNREGARAYEQYF.

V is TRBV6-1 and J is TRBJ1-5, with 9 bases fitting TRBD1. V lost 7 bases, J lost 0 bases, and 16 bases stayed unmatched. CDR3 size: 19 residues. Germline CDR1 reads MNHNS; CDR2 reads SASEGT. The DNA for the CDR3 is TGTGCCAGCAACCCCCCAGGAGGACAGGGGTTGGTTAGCAATCAGCCCCAGCATTTT. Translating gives CASNPPGGQGLVSNQPQHF.

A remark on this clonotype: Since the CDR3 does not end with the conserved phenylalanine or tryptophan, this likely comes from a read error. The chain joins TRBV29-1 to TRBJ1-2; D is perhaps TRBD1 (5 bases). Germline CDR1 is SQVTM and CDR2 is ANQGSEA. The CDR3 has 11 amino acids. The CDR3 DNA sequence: TGCAGTGTTTTTGGGGCGTATGGCTACACCATC. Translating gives CSVFGAYGYTI.